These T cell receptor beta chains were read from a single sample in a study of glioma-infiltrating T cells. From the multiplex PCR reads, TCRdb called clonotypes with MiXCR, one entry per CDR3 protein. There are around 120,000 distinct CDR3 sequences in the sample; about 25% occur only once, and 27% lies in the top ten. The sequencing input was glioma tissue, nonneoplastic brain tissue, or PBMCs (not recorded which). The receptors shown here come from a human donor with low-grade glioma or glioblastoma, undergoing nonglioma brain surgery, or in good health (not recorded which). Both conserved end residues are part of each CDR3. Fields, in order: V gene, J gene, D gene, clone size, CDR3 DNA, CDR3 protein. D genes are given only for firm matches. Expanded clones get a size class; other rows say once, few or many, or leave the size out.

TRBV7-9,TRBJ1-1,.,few,TGTGCCAGCAGCTTAGCGGGAGGGCTTGAAGCTTTCTTT,CASSLAGGLEAFF
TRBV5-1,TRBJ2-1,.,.,TGCGCCAGCAGCTTGGTCCCCTCTGAGCAGTTCTTC,CASSLVPSEQFF
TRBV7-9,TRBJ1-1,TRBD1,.,TGTGCCAGCAGCTTAGGGACAGGGGGAAGAGCTTTCTTT,CASSLGTGGRAFF
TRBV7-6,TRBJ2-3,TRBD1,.,TGTGCCAGCAGCCAAAGGACAGGGACGGGGGCAGATACGCAGTATTTT,CASSQRTGTGADTQYF
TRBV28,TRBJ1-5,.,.,TGTGCCAGCAGCACGGGGGGGGCGGGCAATCAGCCCCAGCATTTT,CASSTGGAGNQPQHF
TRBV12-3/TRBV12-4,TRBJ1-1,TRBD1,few,TGTGCCAGCACCCCGGGACAGGGGCTCGCTGAAGCTTTCTTT,CASTPGQGLAEAFF
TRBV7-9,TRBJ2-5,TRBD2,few,TGTGCCAGCAGCTTAGGGGGACTAGCCGGATCGGAGACCCAGTACTTC,CASSLGGLAGSETQYF
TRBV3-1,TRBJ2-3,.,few,TGTGCCAGCAGCCTGGCGTTTGGGGATACGCAGTATTTT,CASSLAFGDTQYF
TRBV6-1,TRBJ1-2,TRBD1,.,TGTGCCAGCAGAAGTCCGGGACAGGGGTTCTATGGCTACACCTTC,CASRSPGQGFYGYTF
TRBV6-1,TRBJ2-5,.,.,TGTGCCAGCAGCGGGCGGAACCAAGAGACCCAGTACTTC,CASSGRNQETQYF
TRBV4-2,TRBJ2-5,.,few,TGTGCCAGCAGCCAAGTGGGAGGAATAGGGCAAGAGACCCAGTACTTC,CASSQVGGIGQETQYF
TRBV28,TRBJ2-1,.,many,TGTGCCAGCAGTCCGACAGTCTCCTACAATGAGCAGTTCTTC,CASSPTVSYNEQFF
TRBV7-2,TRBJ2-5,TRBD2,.,TGTGCCAGCAGCCTCGAAGTCGCTAGCGGGGGGTTGGAGACCCAGTACTTC,CASSLEVASGGLETQYF
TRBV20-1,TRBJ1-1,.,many,TGCAGTGCGGATTGGGGGGACAAGACGTCGAACACTGAAGCTTTCTTT,CSADWGDKTSNTEAFF
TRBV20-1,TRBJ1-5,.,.,TGCAGTGCTAGAGATCGGGGGGGTTATCAGCCCCAGCATTTT,CSARDRGGYQPQHF
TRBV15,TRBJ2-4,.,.,TGTGCCACCAGGCATTCCGGATGGGGAGGACTAACCAAAAACATTCAGTACTTC,CATRHSGWGGLTKNIQYF
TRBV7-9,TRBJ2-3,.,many,TGTGCCAGCAGCGCTCTCGCCAACACAGATACGCAGTATTTT,CASSALANTDTQYF
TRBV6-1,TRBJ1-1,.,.,TGTGCCAGCAGCCAAATCAGGGGAAGCACTGAAGCTTTCTTT,CASSQIRGSTEAFF
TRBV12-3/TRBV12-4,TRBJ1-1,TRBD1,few,TGTGCCAGCAGACAGGGGAAGGTGAACACTGAAGCTTTCTTT,CASRQGKVNTEAFF
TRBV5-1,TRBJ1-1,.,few,TGCGCCAGCAGCTTGACTCCAGGGAACACTGAAGCTTTCTTT,CASSLTPGNTEAFF
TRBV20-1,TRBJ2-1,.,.,TGCAGTGCTCCCACCCAGGGATGGGCCAATGAGCAGTTCTTC,CSAPTQGWANEQFF
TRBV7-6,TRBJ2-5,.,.,TGTGCCAGCAGCTTAAAGCCGGGACGGGAGACCCAGTACTTC,CASSLKPGRETQYF
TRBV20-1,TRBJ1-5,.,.,TGCAGTGCTAGAGATGGCGGCAGGGCCCTGAATCAGCCCCAGCATTTT,CSARDGGRALNQPQHF
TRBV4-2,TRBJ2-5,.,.,TGTGCCAGCAGCCAGGGGTCTCATAGCGGAAGTGGGGAGACCCAGTACTTC,CASSQGSHSGSGETQYF
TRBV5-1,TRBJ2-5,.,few,TGCGCCAGCAGCACCCGTTTGGCCCAAGAGACCCAGTACTTC,CASSTRLAQETQYF
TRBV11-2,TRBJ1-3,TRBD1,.,TGTGCCAGCAGCCCAGAACACAGGGGAGGAAACACCATATATTTT,CASSPEHRGGNTIYF
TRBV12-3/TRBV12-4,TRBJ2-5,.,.,TGTGCCAGCAGTTTAACAGGGAGGCAAGAGACCCAGTACTTC,CASSLTGRQETQYF
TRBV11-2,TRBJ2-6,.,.,TGTGCCAGCAGCTTCAACCAGAAGACGGGTAACTCTGGGGCCAACGTCCTGACTTTC,CASSFNQKTGNSGANVLTF